This TCR beta chain was documented in a study of blood T cell repertoires in COVID-19. Study summary: Whether acute or convalescent, the COVID-19 samples came from the United States, Italy and Spain. Sample material is recorded as cDNA or gDNA derived from T cells, B-cell-depleted T cells, or PBMCs.

Comment on this clone: A junction boundary mismatches the germline segment, possibly from a read error.

Under the authors' procedure: Amplification with reference gene primers provided the estimates of nucleated cell counts. The protocol was immunoSEQ multiplex PCR, while the TCRdb copy is restricted to in-frame clones and leaves out a portion. V and J calls and clone size are copied from that table; D and trimming were computed from the DNA. The repertoire holds about 170,000 clones, with approximately 86% as singletons. Germline assignment: CDR1 MNHEY and CDR2 SVGAGI. This CDR3 region has 14 residues. This clonotype was obtained from a man aged 65-85 years with acute or convalescent COVID-19. The gene calls are TRBV6-5 and TRBJ2-1, with D perhaps TRBD1 (6 bases). The sample consisted of peripheral blood. This CDR3 is CASSDSDSYNEQFF. In DNA, the CDR3 is TGTGCCAGCAGTGACTCGGACAGCTACAATGAGCAGTTCTTC.